The TCR beta chain under discussion was sequenced for a study of CD8+ T cells in alopecia areata. The authors extracted RNA and reverse transcribed it into cDNA as the sequencing template. Generated by immunoSEQ multiplex PCR, the TCRdb table keeps only in-frame clones and is missing some. The sample yields approximately 180,000 clones, roughly 60% seen once. The treatment: oral pan-JAK inhibitor, 5-10 mg twice daily. Peripheral blood and lesional scalp punch biopsies came from alopecia areata patients. As for this clone: The antigen is not known.

V trimming: 7 bases; J trimming: 7 bases; junction bases outside the gene matches: 10. Looked up from germline, CDR1 is MDHEN and CDR2 is SYDVKM. CDR3 size: 14 residues. Study-level findings and limits: Affected lesional scalp, above all in alopecia totalis/universalis, was more clonal than normal scalp. Under tofacitinib, numerous expanded lesional clonotypes remained detectable in scalp and blood. Scalp clonality, along with expanded CD8+ clones among the top 100, was significantly decreased by tofacitinib.

This chain joins TRBV28 and TRBJ1-2, with TRBD1 matching over 9 bases. The TCR originated in a human donor with alopecia areata. The sequences come from CD4+ T cells sorted from blood, collected around week 55, from a patient treated with tofacitinib. CDR3 in amino acids: CASTRGDRAFGYTF. The CDR3 DNA is TGTGCCAGCACCCGGGGGGACAGGGCATTTGGCTACACCTTC.